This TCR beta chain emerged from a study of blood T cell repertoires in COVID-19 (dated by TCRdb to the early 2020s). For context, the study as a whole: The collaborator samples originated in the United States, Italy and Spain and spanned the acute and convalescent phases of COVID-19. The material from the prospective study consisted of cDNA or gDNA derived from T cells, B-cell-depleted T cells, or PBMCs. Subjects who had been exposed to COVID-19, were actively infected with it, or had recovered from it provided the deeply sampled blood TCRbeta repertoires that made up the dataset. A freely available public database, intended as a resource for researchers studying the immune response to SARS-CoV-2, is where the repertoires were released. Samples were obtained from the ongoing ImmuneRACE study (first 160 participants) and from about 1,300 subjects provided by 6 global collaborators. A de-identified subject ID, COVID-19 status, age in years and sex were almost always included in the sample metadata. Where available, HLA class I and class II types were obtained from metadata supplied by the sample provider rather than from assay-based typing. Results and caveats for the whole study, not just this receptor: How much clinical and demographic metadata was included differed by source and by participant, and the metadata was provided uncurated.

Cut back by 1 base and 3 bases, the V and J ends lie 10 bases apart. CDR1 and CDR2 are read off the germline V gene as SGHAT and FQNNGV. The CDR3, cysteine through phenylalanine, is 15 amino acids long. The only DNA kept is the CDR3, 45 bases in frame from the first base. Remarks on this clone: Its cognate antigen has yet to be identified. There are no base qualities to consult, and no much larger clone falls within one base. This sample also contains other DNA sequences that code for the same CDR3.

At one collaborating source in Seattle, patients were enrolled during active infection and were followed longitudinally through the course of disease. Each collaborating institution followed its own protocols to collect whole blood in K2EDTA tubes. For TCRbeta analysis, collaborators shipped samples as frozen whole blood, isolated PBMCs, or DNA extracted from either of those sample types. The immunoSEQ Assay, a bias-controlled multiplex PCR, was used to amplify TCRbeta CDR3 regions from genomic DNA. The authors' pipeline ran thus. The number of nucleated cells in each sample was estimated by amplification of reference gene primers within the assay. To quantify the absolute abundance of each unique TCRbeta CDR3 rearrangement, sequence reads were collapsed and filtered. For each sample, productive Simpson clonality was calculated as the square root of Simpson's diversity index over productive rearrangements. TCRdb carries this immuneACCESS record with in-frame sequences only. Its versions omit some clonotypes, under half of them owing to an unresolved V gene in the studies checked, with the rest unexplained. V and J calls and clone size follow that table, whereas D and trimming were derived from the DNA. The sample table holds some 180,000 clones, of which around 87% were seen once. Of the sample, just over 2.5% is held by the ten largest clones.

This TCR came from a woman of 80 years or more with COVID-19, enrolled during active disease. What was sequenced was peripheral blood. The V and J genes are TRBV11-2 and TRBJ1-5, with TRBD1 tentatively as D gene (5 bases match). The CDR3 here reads CASSLGQGPNQPQHF. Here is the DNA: TGTGCCAGCAGCTTAGGGCAGGGTCCCAATCAGCCCCAGCATTTT.